This TCR beta chain was sequenced during a study of T cells expressing NK-cell markers. Across the whole study: The study drew TCR beta repertoires from sorted CD3+CD56+NKG2C+, CD3+CD56+NKG2C- and CD3+CD56-NKG2C+ T cells.

Germline-derived CDR1 and CDR2 are LGHNA and YNFKEQ. This CDR3 is built from 14 residues. TCRdb re-analyzed the 5' RACE reads; it lists each CDR3 protein once, without DNA. Seen in this sample are around 100,000 distinct CDR3 sequences; the ten most common clones hold roughly 18%. The clonotype comes from a woman between 18 and 70 years old in good health. This chain connects TRBV4-2 to TRBJ2-7; without DNA, the TCRdb call of TRBD1 cannot be checked. Sequencing was done on a sample of blood T cells: a sorted CD56 or NKG2C T cell subset, CD4+ or CD8+ T cells, or bulk PBMC T cells (not recorded which). This CDR3 reads CASSPGTGLYEQYF.